What follows are 31 T cell receptor beta chains derived from one specimen sequenced in a study of human T cells and chemical hapten exposure. TCRdb redid the calling of the 5' RACE reads with MiXCR, one entry per CDR3 protein. Among some 150,000 distinct CDR3 sequences listed, roughly 4.1% were seen once. Before extraction, the whole blood was not fractionated, and total RNA was taken from it. The receptors shown here come from a female donor in good health.

This clonotype occurred a few times. This chain connects TRBV14 to TRBJ2-3; D uncertain. Germline CDR1 and CDR2: SGHDN and FVKESK. The V gene lost 4 bases and the J gene lost 3 bases, with 14 bases spanning the gap. This CDR3 region has 15 residues. The CDR3 sequence: CASSLRSRGTDTQYF. As DNA, the CDR3 is TGTGCCAGCAGCCTAAGGTCCCGAGGAACAGATACGCAGTATTTT.

This clonotype occurred many times. The rearrangement links TRBV12-3 or TRBV12-4 to TRBJ2-1; the match to TRBD1 covers 10 bases. The J segment lost 4 bases and the V segment lost 4 bases, leaving 1 base of the junction unmatched. The CDR3 totals 14 residues. CDR3 sequence: CASSWDRGYNEQFF. The CDR3 DNA is TGTGCCAGCAGTTGGGACAGGGGTTACAATGAGCAGTTCTTC.

The sample holds many counts of this clonotype. The chain joins TRBV4-2 to TRBJ2-3; 13 positions agree with TRBD2. Germline V CDR1 and CDR2: LGHNA, YNFKEQ. The CDR3 has 17 residues. Trimming cost V 4 bases and J 2 bases; bases outside gene matches: 6. CDR3 loop: CASSPGLAGQTTDTQYF. The CDR3 bases are TGTGCCAGCAGCCCGGGACTAGCGGGGCAGACCACAGATACGCAGTATTTT.

This clonotype appeared many times. The chain couples TRBV6-5 to TRBJ1-3; no firm D call. Per the germline V gene, CDR1 is MNHEY and CDR2 is SVGAGI. The CDR3 has 13 residues. Between the trimmed V and J ends, which lost 2 bases and 4 bases, there was a span of 6 bases. In DNA form, the CDR3 reads TGTGCCAGCAGTTACCTACAAGGAAACACCATATATTTT. This encodes CASSYLQGNTIYF.

This clonotype was observed a few times. This rearrangement joins TRBV12-3 or TRBV12-4 to TRBJ2-5, with D unresolved. V was shortened by 6 bases and J by 5 bases, with 10 bases between the two germline ends. This CDR3 spans 12 amino acids. In nucleotides, the CDR3 is TGTGCCAGCAGGGACCAACGGGAGACCCAGTACTTC. This codes for CASRDQRETQYF.

This clonotype was recorded a few times. Just one base apart from a much larger clone, this may be a read error. The CDR3 region has the DNA TGTGCCAGCAGCCAAGGGACAGGGCAAGAGACCCAGTACTTC. It specifies CASSQGTGQETQYF. The chain uses TRBV5-6 and TRBJ2-5; 9 bases map to TRBD1. The CDR3 consists of 14 residues. The ends lost 4 bases at V and 2 bases at J; junction bases unmatched: 3. Germline-derived CDR1 and CDR2 are SGHDT and YYEEEE.

The sample holds many counts of this clonotype. The chain uses TRBV20-1 and TRBJ1-5, with 7 bases that match TRBD1. This CDR3 spans 15 amino acids. Germline assignment: CDR1 DFQATT and CDR2 SNEGSKA (reference sequence). J lost 4 bases, V lost 1 base, and 7 bases had no gene match. DNA for the CDR3: TGCAGTGCTAGAGCCGGGACAGCAGGTAATCAGCCCCAGCATTTT. Translation: CSARAGTAGNQPQHF.

This clonotype was seen at least ten times. V and J are TRBV5-1 and TRBJ2-1, with TRBD2 identical over 11 bases. J was trimmed by 8 bases and V by 2 bases; bases with no gene match: 3. Germline V lookup: CDR1 SGHRS, CDR2 YFSETQ. This CDR3 is 14 amino acids long. This CDR3 reads CASSFDSGGDEQFF. In DNA, the CDR3 is TGCGCCAGCAGCTTTGATAGCGGGGGGGATGAGCAGTTCTTC.

The chain recombines TRBV15 with TRBJ2-3, with D uncertain. The CDR3 extends over 13 amino acids. Trimming took off 1 base at V and 2 bases at J, with 4 bases between the two ends. In germline, CDR1 is LNHNV, CDR2 YYDKDF (reference sequence). Here the CDR3 reads CATSRANTDTQYF. CDR3 sequence (DNA): TGTGCCACCAGCAGAGCGAACACAGATACGCAGTATTTT.

This clonotype was picked up many times. The chain couples TRBV27 to TRBJ1-2; weak D call: TRBD1 (5 bases). The CDR3 runs 16 residues. Trimming took off 3 bases at V and 2 bases at J, with 16 bases between the two ends. CDR1 and CDR2 from the germline V gene are MNHEY and SMNVEV (reference sequence). Here the CDR3 DNA reads TGTGCCAGCAGTTTGGTATCTGGGGCCGGCAACTATGGCTACACCTTC. It yields the protein CASSLVSGAGNYGYTF.

This clonotype was recorded at least ten times. CDR3 in DNA: TGTGCCAGCAGTCACCGGGACTTGGACACAGATACGCAGTATTTT. Amino acid sequence: CASSHRDLDTDTQYF. The chain uses TRBV12-3 or TRBV12-4 and TRBJ2-3; possible D gene TRBD2, 6 bases. The CDR3 loop spans 15 amino acids. Trimming cost V 5 bases and J 2 bases, with 14 bases left between them.

This clonotype was found a few times. This chain links TRBV7-6 with TRBJ2-3; 13 bases are shared with TRBD2. The germline V gene has CDR1 SGHVS and CDR2 FNYEAQ. The ends lost 5 bases at V and 1 base at J; junction bases unmatched: 6. There are 17 residues in the CDR3. CDR3 DNA sequence: TGTGCCAGCAGCCAAGGACTAGCGGGGGCCTGCACAGATACGCAGTATTTT. Translated: CASSQGLAGACTDTQYF.

A few counts support this clonotype. The chain recombines TRBV11-2 with TRBJ2-1; no firm D call. The CDR3 length is 13 residues. V lost 5 bases, J lost 5 bases, and 10 bases lay in between. Germline V gives CDR1 SGHAT, CDR2 FQNNGV. The CDR3 region is CASSRGPDNEQFF. As DNA, the CDR3 is TGTGCCAGCAGCCGAGGACCAGACAATGAGCAGTTCTTC.

This clonotype was recorded many times. The genes are TRBV27 and TRBJ1-2; D remains ambiguous. This CDR3 spans 13 amino acids. Germline assignment: CDR1 MNHEY and CDR2 SMNVEV (reference sequence). The ends were cut back, 5 bases at V and 8 bases at J, with 15 bases in the middle. The CDR3 sequence is CASSLLAGWGYTF. CDR3 DNA: TGTGCCAGCAGTCTCTTGGCAGGATGGGGCTACACCTTC.

There are many counts of this clonotype. The CDR3 protein is CSARPGQGIEAFF. The CDR3 DNA sequence: TGCAGTGCTAGGCCGGGACAGGGAATTGAAGCTTTCTTT. The genes are TRBV20-1 and TRBJ1-1; 9 bases are a match to TRBD1. Looked up from germline, CDR1 is DFQATT and CDR2 is SNEGSKA (reference sequence). This CDR3 region has 13 residues. Germline trimming cut 3 bases from V and 7 bases from J; bases unmatched to any gene: 6.

As regards this clonotype: A much bigger clone sits one base away, suggesting this may be a read error. The rearrangement uses TRBV20-1 and TRBJ2-3; D call uncertain. Germline lookup yields CDR1 DFQATT and CDR2 SNEGSKA (reference sequence). The CDR3 length is 11 residues. The CDR3 sequence is CVTRFTDTQYF. As DNA, the CDR3 is TGCGTTACACGGTTCACAGATACGCAGTATTTT.

This clonotype came up many times. The chain links TRBV10-2 to TRBJ2-4, with no clear D. V was cut by 2 bases and J by 1 base, with 15 bases left in between. This CDR3 region has 17 residues. Per germline, CDR1 WSHSY and CDR2 SAAADI. Here the CDR3 reads CASSEALSVRAKNIQYF. Here the CDR3 DNA reads TGCGCCAGCAGTGAGGCCCTCAGCGTCCGGGCCAAAAACATTCAGTACTTC.

This clonotype was observed a handful of times. The chain couples TRBV7-8 to TRBJ2-5; 11 nucleotides line up with TRBD1. From germline, CDR1 is SGHVS and CDR2 FQNEAQ. The junction had 9 bases not matched to a gene; V was cut back by 5 bases and J by 4 bases. CDR3 length equals 16 residues. The CDR3 spells CASSVGTGGFGETQYF. CDR3 DNA sequence: TGTGCCAGCAGCGTCGGGACAGGGGGTTTCGGAGAGACCCAGTACTTC.

As to this clonotype: This may stem from a read error, because a much larger clone lies one nucleotide away. The chain is built from TRBV20-1 and TRBJ2-3; TRBD2 is a possible D gene (5 bases). The CDR3 consists of 11 residues. Trimming pared 6 bases from V and 8 bases from J, leaving 12 bases between. Germline-derived CDR1 and CDR2 are DFQATT and SNEGSKA (reference sequence). The CDR3 DNA reads as TGCAGTGCCAGATACGCGGGTACGCAGTATTTT. It specifies CSARYAGTQYF.

This clonotype came up many times. The CDR3 nucleotides are TGTGCCAGCAAGATGGAGGTGACCCATACGCAGTATTTT. Translation gives CASKMEVTHTQYF. The chain is built from TRBV11-2 and TRBJ2-3; D possibly corresponds to TRBD2 (5 bases). Trimming stripped 7 bases from V and 7 bases from J, with 15 bases between. From germline, CDR1 is SGHAT and CDR2 FQNNGV. The CDR3 extends over 13 amino acids. Full variable domain (remainder filled in from reference TRBV11-2 and TRBJ2-3): EAGVAQSPRYKIIEKRQSVAFWCNPISGHATLYWYQQILGQGPKLLIQFQNNGVVDDSQLPKDRFSAERLKGVDSTLKIQPAKLEDSAVYLCASKMEVTHTQYFGPGTRLTVL.

This clonotype was detected ten times or more. The gene calls are TRBV2 and TRBJ1-2, with a possible D match to TRBD1 (5 bases). This CDR3 is 12 amino acids long. The V gene's germline CDR1 is SNHLY and CDR2 FYNNEI. The V end lost 7 bases, the J end lost 4 bases, and 10 bases lay between the germline ends. DNA of the CDR3: TGTGCCAGCATATCGGGGGTCTATGGCTACACCTTC. This codes for CASISGVYGYTF.

This clonotype was detected many times. The genes are TRBV12-3 or TRBV12-4 and TRBJ2-5; D not certain. The CDR3 totals 13 residues. V shed 7 bases and J shed 5 bases, with 14 bases lying between them. The CDR3 loop is CASTPTPGETQYF. The CDR3 DNA sequence: TGTGCCAGCACCCCGACCCCCGGGGAGACCCAGTACTTC.

This clonotype was observed at least ten times. The rearrangement links TRBV6-2 or TRBV6-3 to TRBJ2-6; no clear D. Germline values: CDR1 MNHEY, CDR2 SVGEGT. The CDR3 length is 15 residues. V lost 6 bases and J 0 bases, leaving 9 bases between the germline ends. The CDR3 here is CASSQAHSGANVLTF. CDR3 coding DNA: TGTGCCAGCAGCCAAGCCCACTCTGGGGCCAACGTCCTGACTTTC.

This clonotype was picked up many times. This chain connects TRBV20-1 to TRBJ2-7; 7 bases map to TRBD2. V was clipped by 2 bases and J by 2 bases; unmatched bases: 6. CDR1 and CDR2 from the germline V gene are DFQATT and SNEGSKA (reference sequence). The CDR3 is made up of 14 amino acids. CDR3 loop: CSARFQGGTYEQYF. As DNA, the CDR3 is TGCAGTGCTAGATTCCAGGGAGGGACCTACGAGCAGTACTTC.

CDR3 region: CASSQDYGDTGELFF. The CDR3, as DNA: TGTGCCAGCAGCCAAGATTATGGTGACACCGGGGAGCTGTTTTTT. The chain couples TRBV14 to TRBJ2-2, with D hard to call. The V and J ends lost 0 bases and 3 bases respectively, with 8 bases between them. CDR1 SGHDN and CDR2 FVKESK come from the germline V gene. This CDR3 is 15 amino acids long.

In this sample, this clonotype turned up many times. The V gene is TRBV7-3, the J gene TRBJ1-6; the D gene is possibly TRBD1 (5 bases). This CDR3 is 15 amino acids long. The germline V gene has CDR1 SGHTA and CDR2 FQGTGA. V was shortened by 1 base and J by 8 bases, with 12 bases between the two germline ends. The DNA of the CDR3 is TGTGCCAGCAGCTTAAGAGGGCAGGGCTATTCACCCCTCCACTTT. Its protein product is CASSLRGQGYSPLHF.

The rearrangement uses TRBV20-1 and TRBJ1-2, with D unresolved. V dropped 6 bases and J dropped 6 bases, with 17 bases sitting between them. The CDR3 loop spans 13 amino acids. The germline gives CDR1 DFQATT, CDR2 SNEGSKA (reference sequence). DNA of the CDR3: TGCAGTGCCGTTTCTTCGTGGGCAGATGGCTACACCTTC. Translated, it gives CSAVSSWADGYTF.

This clonotype was detected many times. This chain connects TRBV6-5 to TRBJ2-3; D is possibly TRBD2 (5 bases). CDR3 size: 13 residues. Deletions cut 8 bases from V and 1 base from J, with 10 bases between. Germline-derived CDR1 and CDR2 are MNHEY and SVGAGI. This CDR3 reads CASYFSGTDTQYF. CDR3 nucleotides: TGTGCCAGCTATTTTAGCGGCACAGATACGCAGTATTTT.

This clonotype was found many times. This sequence joins TRBV3-1 and TRBJ1-6, with 8 bases identical to TRBD1. Trimming took 0 bases from V and 5 from J; bases not matched to a gene: 12. From germline, CDR1 is LGHDT and CDR2 YNNKEL (reference sequence). This CDR3 has 19 amino acids. The CDR3 DNA reads TGTGCCAGCAGCCAAGAGAACGGACAGGGACGACGACATAATTCACCCCTCCACTTT. Its protein product is CASSQENGQGRRHNSPLHF.

This clonotype was counted many times. The rearrangement uses TRBV13 and TRBJ1-2; D is uncertain. Germline V gives CDR1 PRHDT, CDR2 FYEKMQ (reference sequence). This CDR3 spans 13 amino acids. V dropped 5 bases and J dropped 7 bases, with 14 bases sitting between them. The CDR3 nucleotides read TGTGCCAGCAGCCTTCCACTCTCTACTGGCTACACCTTC. Its translation: CASSLPLSTGYTF.

Only a few counts were recorded for this clonotype. One junction end disagrees with the germline gene, perhaps due to a read error. The chain carries TRBV29-1 and TRBJ2-7; possible D gene TRBD1, 5 bases. This CDR3 is built from 13 residues. The germline V gene has CDR1 SQVTM and CDR2 ANQGSEA. CDR3 DNA: TGCAGCGTTTCCCAGGGTCTCTCCGACGAGCAGTACTTC. This sequence encodes CSVSQGLSDEQYF.